Presented here are 25 T cell receptor beta chains from one specimen sequenced in a study of T cell clones after liver transplantation. The repertoire was sequenced with immunoSEQ multiplex PCR; TCRdb's copy has only in-frame clones and lacks some. This sample has tens of thousands of clones, with more than 90% found just once. The sequences come from CD4+ T cells from blood, collected before liver transplant. These receptors came from a human donor who received a liver transplant.

V gene TRBV15 combines with J gene TRBJ2-2; maybe TRBD1 (6 bases). The CDR3 loop spans 16 amino acids. Deletions cut 5 bases from V and 3 bases from J, with 16 bases between. CDR1 LNHNV and CDR2 YYDKDF come from the germline V gene (reference sequence). In nucleotides, the CDR3 is TGTGCCACCAGCGGTTACAGGGAGACGGACACCGGGGAGCTGTTTTTT. Translating gives CATSGYRETDTGELFF.

The chain recombines TRBV28 with TRBJ1-5; D is ambiguous. The CDR3 is made up of 14 amino acids. Trimming pared 3 bases from V and 0 bases from J, leaving 6 bases between. Germline CDR1 and CDR2: MDHEN and SYDVKM. The chain's CDR3 is CASSFGSSNQPQHF. The CDR3 DNA follows: TGTGCCAGCAGTTTTGGAAGTAGCAATCAGCCCCAGCATTTT.

The rearrangement links TRBV28 to TRBJ1-2, with TRBD1 matching 8 bases. Germline V gene lookup returns CDR1 MDHEN and CDR2 SYDVKM. The CDR3 consists of 16 residues. Trimming cost V 3 bases and J 2 bases; bases outside gene matches: 8. The CDR3 sequence: CASSFSDRVGNYGYTF. For the CDR3, the DNA is TGTGCCAGCAGTTTCTCGGACAGGGTAGGGAACTATGGCTACACCTTC.

The gene calls are TRBV7-2 and TRBJ2-7, with TRBD2 identical over 9 bases. Trimming at V came to 4 bases and at J to 7 bases, leaving 17 bases not matched to a gene. The germline gives CDR1 SGHTA, CDR2 FQGNSA. CDR3 length equals 17 residues. Here the CDR3 reads CASSSSGNLPDLLEQYF. In DNA, the CDR3 is TGTGCCAGCAGCTCTAGCGGGAATCTCCCCGACCTATTAGAGCAGTACTTC.

J is TRBJ2-3 and V is TRBV28, with 9 positions matching TRBD2. The CDR3 totals 17 residues. Trimming removed 4 bases from V and 4 bases from J; junction bases left unmatched: 12. CDR1 is MDHEN, CDR2 SYDVKM, per germline. CDR3 DNA: TGTGCCAGCAGTTCCCCCCGGAGCGGGAGGATGTCAGATACGCAGTATTTT. The encoded protein is CASSSPRSGRMSDTQYF.

This rearrangement joins TRBV11-3 to TRBJ2-4, with D perhaps assigned TRBD1 or TRBD2 (5 bases each). Trimming left V 4 bases short and J 6 bases short, with 13 bases between. Germline CDR1 reads SGHNT; CDR2 reads YENEEA. This CDR3 contains 14 residues. CDR3 in DNA: TGTGCCAGCAGCTCGACGTGGGGGAGAAACATTCAGTACTTC. Its protein is CASSSTWGRNIQYF. Supplemented by reference TRBV11-3 and TRBJ2-4, the full variable domain reads EAGVVQSPRYKIIEKKQPVAFWCNPISGHNTLYWYLQNLGQGPELLIRYENEEAVDDSQLPKDRFSAERLKGVDSTLKIQPAELGDSAVYLCASSSTWGRNIQYFGAGTRLSVL.

This clone was detected only a few times. This rearrangement joins TRBV5-1 to TRBJ2-1; D remains ambiguous. Deletions cut 5 bases from V and 4 bases from J, with 7 bases between. This CDR3 comprises 12 residues. Germline V gene lookup returns CDR1 SGHRS and CDR2 YFSETQ. CDR3 loop: CASREQYNEQFF. The DNA of the CDR3 is TGCGCCAGCAGGGAACAGTACAATGAGCAGTTCTTC. The full variable domain, its missing parts supplied by reference TRBV5-1 and TRBJ2-1, is KAGVTQTPRYLIKTRGQQVTLSCSPISGHRSVSWYQQTPGQGLQFLFEYFSETQRNKGNFPGRFSGRQFSNSRSEMNVSTLELGDSALYLCASREQYNEQFFGPGTRLTVL.

J is TRBJ1-1 and V is TRBV11-3; D possibly corresponds to TRBD1 (5 bases). There are 14 residues in the CDR3. The V end lost 1 base, the J end lost 0 bases, and 6 bases lay between the germline ends. Germline CDR1 reads SGHNT; CDR2 reads YENEEA. CDR3 DNA: TGTGCCAGCAGCTTAGGGGGGGTGAACACTGAAGCTTTCTTT. It specifies CASSLGGVNTEAFF.

CDR3 in amino acids: CASSAGGWSSGITDTQYF. The CDR3 coding sequence is TGCGCCAGCAGCGCCGGTGGGTGGTCTAGCGGGATCACAGATACGCAGTATTTT. The genes are TRBV5-1 and TRBJ2-3, with 9 bases fitting TRBD2. V dropped 4 bases and J dropped 2; count of bases not matched to a gene: 14. The length of the CDR3 is 18 residues. The germline V gene encodes CDR1 SGHRS and CDR2 YFSETQ.

V is TRBV5-1 and J is TRBJ1-1; TRBD1 aligns across 9 bases. The junction had 7 bases not matched to a gene; V was cut back by 4 bases and J by 6 bases. The CDR3 totals 14 residues. Per the germline V gene, CDR1 is SGHRS and CDR2 is YFSETQ. CDR3 bases: TGCGCCAGCAGCCCGACCCGGACAGGGGCTGAAGCTTTCTTT. This translates into CASSPTRTGAEAFF.

The V and J genes are TRBV5-4 and TRBJ1-5; D is unclear. The CDR3 loop spans 14 amino acids. Germline CDR1 SGHNT, CDR2 YYREEE (reference sequence). V was cut by 3 bases and J by 4 bases, with 11 bases left in between. The CDR3: CASSSDGINQPQHF. The CDR3 nucleotides are TGTGCCAGCAGCTCGGACGGGATTAATCAGCCCCAGCATTTT.

This clone has a handful of counts. This sequence joins TRBV7-9 and TRBJ1-2; 8 bases map to TRBD1. After removal of 0 bases from V and 7 bases from J, the junction contained 13 bases not matched to a gene. CDR1 and CDR2 (germline): SEHNR, FQNEAQ (reference sequence). The CDR3 runs to 17 residues. The CDR3 DNA reads as TGTGCCAGCAGCTTAGCACCGGGACAGGCGGGAGCGCTTGGCTACACCTTC. Amino acid sequence: CASSLAPGQAGALGYTF.

The genes are TRBV18 and TRBJ2-2; perhaps TRBD2 as D (5 bases). CDR3 length equals 16 residues. Deletions cut 6 bases from V and 5 bases from J, with 19 bases between. Germline V gene sequence: CDR1 KGHSH, CDR2 LQKENI. The CDR3, as DNA: TGTGCCAGCTCCCTCACCGGGGATAGCGAGACCGGGGAGCTGTTTTTT. Protein: CASSLTGDSETGELFF.

V usage is TRBV28 and J usage is TRBJ2-7, with 8 bases identical to TRBD2. Germline V CDR1 and CDR2: MDHEN, SYDVKM. V shed 5 bases and J 8 bases; nucleotides not matched to a gene: 14. The CDR3 covers 15 residues. CDR3 in amino acids: CASSPGGATQFKQYF. The CDR3 bases are TGTGCCAGCAGTCCGGGGGGGGCTACCCAGTTTAAGCAGTACTTC.

V and J are TRBV2 and TRBJ1-1; a weak D match, TRBD1 (5 bases). Trimming shortened V by 4 bases and J by 1 base, and 10 bases separated the two germline ends. Germline lookup yields CDR1 SNHLY and CDR2 FYNNEI. This CDR3 is built from 14 residues. DNA for the CDR3: TGTGCCAGCAGTGTTACAGGAGGGAACACTGAAGCTTTCTTT. As protein: CASSVTGGNTEAFF.

CDR3 sequence: CASSVDGTQPQHF. In nucleotides, the CDR3 is TGTGCCAGCAGCGTAGACGGGACTCAGCCCCAGCATTTT. The V gene is TRBV9, the J gene TRBJ1-5; D may be TRBD1 (5 bases). V lost 0 bases and J lost 6, with 7 bases in between. The CDR3 is made up of 13 amino acids. CDR1 and CDR2 (germline): SGDLS, YYNGEE.

This chain joins TRBV10-3 and TRBJ1-2, with 8 bases aligning to TRBD1. Germline V gives CDR1 ENHRY, CDR2 SYGVKD. V was pared by 2 bases and J by 8 bases, with 4 bases of the junction left unmatched. The CDR3 loop spans 13 amino acids. The CDR3 region has the DNA TGTGCCATCAGTGAGGGGACAGGACGCGGCTACACCTTC. Encoded protein: CAISEGTGRGYTF.

The chain joins TRBV5-1 to TRBJ2-1; D possibly corresponds to TRBD2 (5 bases). The CDR3 spans 16 residues. Germline V CDR1 and CDR2: SGHRS, YFSETQ. V dropped 4 bases and J dropped 0 bases, with 14 bases sitting between them. Here the CDR3 DNA reads TGCGCCAGCAGCCCGGTCGGACTGAGCTCCTACAATGAGCAGTTCTTC. The encoded protein is CASSPVGLSSYNEQFF.

The V and J genes are TRBV15 and TRBJ1-1; D gene unclear. Trimming pared 3 bases from V and 5 bases from J, leaving 16 bases between. Germline lookup yields CDR1 LNHNV and CDR2 YYDKDF (reference sequence). The length of the CDR3 is 15 residues. In nucleotides, the CDR3 is TGTGCCACCAGCAGCGGCGGAAGGGCCGGAACTGAAGCTTTCTTT. Amino acid sequence: CATSSGGRAGTEAFF.

The V call is TRBV7-3, the J call TRBJ2-2; D is undetermined. The CDR3 sequence is 13 residues long. V shed 11 bases and J shed 3 bases, with 13 bases lying between them. Germline V gene data show CDR1 as SGHTA and CDR2 as FQGTGA. The CDR3 nucleotides read TGTGCCGACAAAGGGAACGACACCGGGGAGCTGTTTTTT. Translating it yields CADKGNDTGELFF.

This clone appeared once. The chain recombines TRBV2 with TRBJ2-1; weak D call: TRBD2 (5 bases). The CDR3 sequence is 11 residues long. V shed 5 bases and J shed 15 bases, with 14 bases lying between them. Germline V gives CDR1 SNHLY, CDR2 FYNNEI. The CDR3 region is CASSSEGRVFF. CDR3 coding DNA: TGTGCCAGCAGTTCTGAGGGCCGGGTGTTCTTC.

The CDR3: CASRASGETQYF. CDR3 DNA sequence: TGTGCCAGCAGGGCTAGCGGTGAGACCCAGTACTTC. The J gene is TRBJ2-5, the V gene TRBV28, with 7 positions matching TRBD2. The CDR3 length is 12 residues. Germline loops: CDR1 MDHEN, CDR2 SYDVKM. J was trimmed by 5 bases and V by 6 bases; bases with no gene match: 3.

The gene calls are TRBV11-3 and TRBJ2-7; 10 nucleotides match TRBD1. The CDR3 loop spans 16 amino acids. CDR1 and CDR2 from the germline V gene are SGHNT and YENEEA. V shed 4 bases, J shed 2 bases, and the junction held 8 bases outside the gene matches. The DNA of the CDR3 is TGTGCCAGCAGCTCGCCGGGACAGGGGAAAACCTACGAGCAGTACTTC. Residues: CASSSPGQGKTYEQYF.

The chain employs TRBV19 and TRBJ1-5, with D unresolved. Germline V gene lookup returns CDR1 LNHDA and CDR2 SQIVND (reference sequence). CDR3 length equals 14 residues. Between the trimmed V and J ends, which lost 5 bases and 7 bases, there was a span of 15 bases. Here the CDR3 reads CASSGDRSLQPQHF. CDR3 coding DNA: TGTGCCAGTAGTGGCGATCGATCACTCCAGCCCCAGCATTTT.

V and J are TRBV4-3 and TRBJ2-1; no firm D call. The CDR3 has 14 amino acids. V lost 0 bases, J lost 6 bases, and 9 bases lay in between. Germline assignment: CDR1 LGHNA and CDR2 YSLEER. The CDR3 region has the DNA TGCGCCAGCAGCCAAGAACTAACCCCCAATGAGCAGTTCTTC. It yields the protein CASSQELTPNEQFF.